The source of this T cell receptor (beta chain) is a study of cytomegalovirus exposure and HLA in healthy donors. Findings and caveats of the study: When the data were analyzed later, several of the most significant clusters appeared to be linked to common viral pathogens. Analysis was performed later, and it showed HLA-associated TCR beta chains to be more clonally expanded than equally common others. In vitro checks showed that a few CMV-associated chains really do target CMV antigens.

Turning to this clone: Its antigen remains unidentified.

Healthy individuals who donated bone marrow served as the donors. It was with 60 Vbeta and 13 Jbeta primers that the PCR ran. Data came from immunoSEQ multiplex PCR; TCRdb stores just in-frame clones and leaves some out. The repertoire consists of about 150,000 clones, with 75% to 90% occurring once and the leading ten covering 8.1%. The sample comprised PBMCs. The receptor comes from a woman in her forties or fifties in good health and CMV-seropositive.

DNA of the CDR3: TGCGCCAGCAGCTTGGAAGGGGACACCTCTGGAAACACCATATATTTT. It translates to CASSLEGDTSGNTIYF. This sequence joins TRBV5-1 and TRBJ1-3; D is perhaps TRBD1 (6 bases). The CDR3 sequence is 16 residues long. The germline gives CDR1 SGHRS, CDR2 YFSETQ. V lost 0 bases and J lost 0, with 10 bases in between.